This is a list of T cell receptor beta chains from one sample in a study of blood T cell repertoires in COVID-19. Assay used: immunoSEQ multiplex PCR; TCRdb lists only in-frame clones, some missing. The repertoire holds 80,000 to 100,000 clones, with roughly 90% as singletons. The material sequenced was peripheral blood. These TCRs come from a human donor with active COVID-19. The donor label of this sample is uncertain. CDR3s include the opening cysteine and the closing phenylalanine or tryptophan. The D gene is left open where the match is weak. Some rows mark clone size as missing; the rest say once, few, many or name a class of expanded clone.

>.|TRBD2|TRBV5-5|TRBJ2-7
TGTGCCAGCAGCCCCTGGACTAGCGGGGAACACGAGCAGTACTTC
CASSPWTSGEHEQYF
>.|TRBD1|TRBV19|TRBJ1-5
TGTGCCAGTAGTATAGGGACAGGGGGCAATCAGCCCCAGCATTTT
CASSIGTGGNQPQHF
>once|.|TRBV10-3|TRBJ2-7
TGTGCCACACATTGGACAGCAGGATCCGAGCAGTACTTC
CATHWTAGSEQYF
>.|TRBD1|TRBV6-5|TRBJ1-5
TGTGCCAGCCACCACAGGGGGCATCAGCCCCAGCATTTT
CASHHRGHQPQHF
>few|TRBD1|TRBV25-1|TRBJ1-3
TGTGCCAGCAGTCACGGGACAGGGATTCCTGGAAACACCATATATTTT
CASSHGTGIPGNTIYF
>.|TRBD1|TRBV30|TRBJ1-4
TGTGCCAGCCTTGGGACAGCTTTTAATGAAAAACTGTTTTTT
CASLGTAFNEKLFF
>.|TRBD2|TRBV3-1/TRBV3-2|TRBJ2-7
TGTGCCAGCAGCCAGCGGGGGAACTCCTACGAGCAGTACTTC
CASSQRGNSYEQYF
>.|TRBD2|TRBV11-2|TRBJ2-7
TGTGCCAGCAGCTTAGGGGGGACTAGCGGTTACGAGCAGTACTTC
CASSLGGTSGYEQYF
>few|TRBD1|TRBV5-5|TRBJ2-7
TGTGCCAGCAGCTTGGTCTTGGACAGGGCTTACGAGCAGTACTTC
CASSLVLDRAYEQYF
>.|TRBD1|TRBV9|TRBJ1-2
TGTGCCAGCAGCGCGACGACAGGGTACTATGGCTACACCTTC
CASSATTGYYGYTF
>few|TRBD1|TRBV18|TRBJ2-7
TGTGCCAGCTCACCGGGACAGGGAGACGAGCAGTACTTC
CASSPGQGDEQYF
>.|TRBD1|TRBV5-1|TRBJ2-6
TGCGCCAGCGGCCGGGACAGGGGGTCCTCTGGGGCCAACGTCCTGACTTTC
CASGRDRGSSGANVLTF
>.|.|TRBV3-1/TRBV3-2|TRBJ2-4
TGTGCCAGCAGCCAAGGAAGGGGAAATATGATTCGGAACATTCAGTACTTC
CASSQGRGNMIRNIQYF
>.|.|TRBV9|TRBJ2-7
TGTGCCAGCAGCGTAGCGCCAGGATACTACGAGCAGTACTTC
CASSVAPGYYEQYF
>once|.|TRBV4-3|TRBJ1-1
TGCGCCAGCAGCCAAGTATCAGGGGTGGGCACTGAAGCTTTCTTT
CASSQVSGVGTEAFF
>once|TRBD2|TRBV7-9|TRBJ2-7
TGTGCCAGCAGCCTCCTGGGACTAGCGGGGTCCTACGAGCAGTACTTC
CASSLLGLAGSYEQYF
>.|TRBD1|TRBV18|TRBJ1-1
TGTGCCAGCTCACCCGGGACAGTTCTCACTGAAGCTTTCTTT
CASSPGTVLTEAFF
>.|TRBD1|TRBV15|TRBJ2-1
TGTGCCACCAGCCCTCTGGTACAGGGGGCCGGTGAGCAGTTCTTC
CATSPLVQGAGEQFF
>.|.|TRBV7-9|TRBJ1-6
TGTGCCAGCAGCTTAGTCGAACGGACAGTTCGGGGTTCACCCCTCCACTTT
CASSLVERTVRGSPLHF
>.|TRBD1|TRBV2|TRBJ2-1
TGTGCCAGCAGTGAAGCCGGGACAGATGAGCAGTTCTTC
CASSEAGTDEQFF
>.|TRBD1|TRBV19|TRBJ2-1
TGTGCCAGTAGACAGGACAGGGGGGGATACAATGAGCAGTTCTTC
CASRQDRGGYNEQFF
>few|.|TRBV4-1|TRBJ2-3
TGCGCCAGCAGCCAAGATCGCATCGGAGATACGCAGTATTTT
CASSQDRIGDTQYF
>.|.|TRBV6-6|TRBJ1-4
TGTGCCAGCAAAGGGGGTGGGCGTGGTGAAAAACTGTTTTTT
CASKGGGRGEKLFF
>.|TRBD1|TRBV6-1|TRBJ1-1
TGTGCCTCAGACAGGGGTAACACTGAAGCTTTCTTT
CASDRGNTEAFF
>.|TRBD1|TRBV6-6|TRBJ1-6
TGTGCCAGCACCAATTTGGGACAGCCCTATAATTCACCCCTCCACTTT
CASTNLGQPYNSPLHF
>.|.|TRBV19|TRBJ1-2
TGTGCCAGTAGTACCCACCCCGGAGGGAACATCGATGGCTACACCTTC
CASSTHPGGNIDGYTF